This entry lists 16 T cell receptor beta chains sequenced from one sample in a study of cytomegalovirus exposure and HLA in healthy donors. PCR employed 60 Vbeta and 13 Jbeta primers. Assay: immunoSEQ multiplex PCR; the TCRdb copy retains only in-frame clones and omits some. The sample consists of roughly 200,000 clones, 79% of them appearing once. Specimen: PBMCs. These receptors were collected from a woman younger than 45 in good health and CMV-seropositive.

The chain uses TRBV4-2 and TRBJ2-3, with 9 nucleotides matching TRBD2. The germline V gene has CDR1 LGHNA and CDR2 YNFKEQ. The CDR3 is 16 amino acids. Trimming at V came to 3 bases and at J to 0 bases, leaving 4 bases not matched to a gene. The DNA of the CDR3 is TGTGCCAGCAGCCATACTAGCGGGTTTAGCACAGATACGCAGTATTTT. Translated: CASSHTSGFSTDTQYF.

The CDR3 reads CASSTGANTEAFF. In DNA form, the CDR3 reads TGCGCCAGCAGTACAGGGGCGAACACTGAAGCTTTCTTT. The chain recombines TRBV4-1 with TRBJ1-1; TRBD1 agrees at 7 bases. Per germline, CDR1 MGHRA and CDR2 YSYEKL. Losses at the gene ends were 6 bases for V and 1 base for J; bases not matched to a gene: 2. The CDR3 runs to 13 residues.

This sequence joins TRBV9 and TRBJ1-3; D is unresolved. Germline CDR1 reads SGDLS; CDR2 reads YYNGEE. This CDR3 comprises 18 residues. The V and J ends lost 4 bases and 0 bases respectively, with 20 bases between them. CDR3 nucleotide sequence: TGTGCCAGCAGCTCGAGTACCGAAGTAAGAATCTCTGGAAACACCATATATTTT. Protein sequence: CASSSSTEVRISGNTIYF.

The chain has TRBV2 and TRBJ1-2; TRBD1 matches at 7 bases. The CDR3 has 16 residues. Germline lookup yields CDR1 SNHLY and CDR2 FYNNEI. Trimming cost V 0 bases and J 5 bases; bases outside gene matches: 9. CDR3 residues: CASSEAVTGVNYGYTF. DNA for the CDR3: TGTGCCAGCAGTGAAGCGGTCACAGGGGTAAATTATGGCTACACCTTC. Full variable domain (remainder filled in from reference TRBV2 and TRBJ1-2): EPEVTQTPSHQVTQMGQEVILRCVPISNHLYFYWYRQILGQKVEFLVSFYNNEISEKSEIFDDQFSVERPDGSNFTLKIRSTKLEDSAMYFCASSEAVTGVNYGYTFGSGTRLTVV.

The CDR3 is CASSSQDRANYGYTF. In nucleotides, the CDR3 is TGTGCCAGCAGCTCACAGGACAGGGCTAACTATGGCTACACCTTC. The V call is TRBV7-8, the J call TRBJ1-2; TRBD1 matches 8 bases. This CDR3 has 15 amino acids. V lost 4 bases and J lost 0; bases outside the gene matches: 4. In germline, CDR1 is SGHVS, CDR2 FQNEAQ.

The CDR3: CAWEQGPGPIGEQYF. In nucleotides, the CDR3 is TGTGCCTGGGAACAGGGGCCCGGGCCCATTGGGGAGCAGTACTTC. This chain joins TRBV30 and TRBJ2-7, with 7 bases matching TRBD1. J was trimmed by 7 bases and V by 5 bases; bases with no gene match: 17. The CDR3 sequence is 15 residues long. Germline CDR1 reads GTSNPN; CDR2 reads SVGIG (reference sequence).

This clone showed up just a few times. This chain's CDR3 is CASSAGQTGKQFF. For the CDR3, the DNA is TGTGCCAGCAGCGCAGGGCAAACAGGGAAGCAGTTCTTC. The chain couples TRBV6-4 to TRBJ2-1, with a possible D match to TRBD1 (6 bases). V dropped 6 bases and J dropped 11 bases, with 17 bases sitting between them. There are 13 residues in the CDR3. Germline CDR1 and CDR2: MRHNA and SNTAGT.

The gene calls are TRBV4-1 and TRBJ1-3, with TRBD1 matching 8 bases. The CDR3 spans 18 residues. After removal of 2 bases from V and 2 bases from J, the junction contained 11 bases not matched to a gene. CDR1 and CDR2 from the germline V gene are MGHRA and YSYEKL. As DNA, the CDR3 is TGCGCCAGCAGCCAACTACAGCGGGACAGGAGAGCTGGAAACACCATATATTTT. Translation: CASSQLQRDRRAGNTIYF.

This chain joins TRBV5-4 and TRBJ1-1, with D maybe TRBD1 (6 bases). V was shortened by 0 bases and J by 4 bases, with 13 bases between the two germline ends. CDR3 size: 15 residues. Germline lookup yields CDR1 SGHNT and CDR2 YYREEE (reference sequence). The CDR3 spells CASSLDAGVGTEAFF. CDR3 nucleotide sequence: TGTGCCAGCAGCTTGGATGCAGGGGTGGGCACTGAAGCTTTCTTT. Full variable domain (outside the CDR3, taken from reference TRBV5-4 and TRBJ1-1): ETGVTQSPTHLIKTRGQQVTLRCSSQSGHNTVSWYQQALGQGPQFIFQYYREEENGRGNFPPRFSGLQFPNYSSELNVNALELDDSALYLCASSLDAGVGTEAFFGQGTRLTVV.

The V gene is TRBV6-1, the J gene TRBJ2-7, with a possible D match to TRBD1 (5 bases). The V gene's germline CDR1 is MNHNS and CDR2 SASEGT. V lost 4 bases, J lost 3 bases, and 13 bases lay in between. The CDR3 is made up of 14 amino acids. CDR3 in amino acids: CASSAKTGNYEQYF. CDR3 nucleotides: TGTGCCAGCAGTGCCAAAACAGGTAACTACGAGCAGTACTTC.

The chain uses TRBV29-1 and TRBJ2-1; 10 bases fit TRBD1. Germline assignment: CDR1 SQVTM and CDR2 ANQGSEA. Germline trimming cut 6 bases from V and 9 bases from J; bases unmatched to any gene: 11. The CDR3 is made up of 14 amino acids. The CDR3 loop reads CSVPPRGQGSEQFF. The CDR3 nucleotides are TGCAGCGTGCCCCCCAGGGGACAGGGGAGTGAGCAGTTCTTC.

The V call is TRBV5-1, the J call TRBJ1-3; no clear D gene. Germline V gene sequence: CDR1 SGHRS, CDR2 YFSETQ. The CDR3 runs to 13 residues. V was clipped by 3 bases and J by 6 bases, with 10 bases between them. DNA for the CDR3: TGCGCCAGCAGCTCTACCAGCGAAAACACCATATATTTT. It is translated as CASSSTSENTIYF.

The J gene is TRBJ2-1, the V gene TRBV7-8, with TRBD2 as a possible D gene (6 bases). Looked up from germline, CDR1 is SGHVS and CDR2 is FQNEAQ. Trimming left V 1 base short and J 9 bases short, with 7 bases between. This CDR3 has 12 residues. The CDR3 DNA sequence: TGTGCCAGCAGCTTAGTGGGGGGTGAGCAGTTCTTC. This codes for CASSLVGGEQFF.

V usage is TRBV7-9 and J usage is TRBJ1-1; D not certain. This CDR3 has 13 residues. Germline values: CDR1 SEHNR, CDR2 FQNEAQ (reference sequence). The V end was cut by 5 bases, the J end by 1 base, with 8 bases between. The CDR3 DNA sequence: TGTGCCAGCAGCGTTACACGGAACACTGAAGCTTTCTTT. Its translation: CASSVTRNTEAFF.

CDR3 in DNA: TGTGCCAGCAGTTTGGGACAGGGGTACCTTAACTATGGCTACACCTTC. It translates to CASSLGQGYLNYGYTF. The chain joins TRBV6-6 to TRBJ1-2; 10 nucleotides align to TRBD1. CDR1 and CDR2 from the germline V gene are MNHNY and SVGAGI (reference sequence). CDR3 size: 16 residues. The V segment lost 4 bases and the J segment 1 base; nucleotides outside the gene matches: 6.

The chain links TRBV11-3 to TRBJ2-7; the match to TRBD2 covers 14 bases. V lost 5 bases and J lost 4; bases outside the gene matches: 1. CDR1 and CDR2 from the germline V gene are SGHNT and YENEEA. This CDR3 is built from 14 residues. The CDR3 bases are TGTGCCAGCAGCCGGACTAGCGGGAGGTACGAGCAGTACTTC. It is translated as CASSRTSGRYEQYF.